These T cell receptor beta chains were read from a single sample in a study of blood T cell repertoires in COVID-19. Only in-frame clones appear in the TCRdb table, and some are missing; sequencing was by immunoSEQ multiplex PCR. Of over 200,000 clones listed, roughly 89% are singletons. Sequencing was performed on peripheral blood. The source is a man in his 60s who had recovered from COVID-19. CDR3s include the opening cysteine and the closing phenylalanine or tryptophan. Each record gives: D gene, J gene, V gene, clone size, CDR3 protein, CDR3 DNA. The D gene is left open where the match is weak. Clone size, where shown, is once, few, many, or a class for clones that have expanded.

D: NA
J: TRBJ2-1
V: TRBV7-9
size: NA
CDR3: CASSQRDEQFF
DNA: TGTGCCAGCAGCCAACGGGATGAGCAGTTCTTC

D: NA
J: TRBJ2-5
V: TRBV7-9
size: NA
CDR3: CASSPTGRRQETQYF
DNA: TGTGCCAGCAGCCCCACTGGGCGACGCCAAGAGACCCAGTACTTC

D: TRBD1
J: TRBJ1-5
V: TRBV6-1
size: NA
CDR3: CASSEAQGAGGNQPQHF
DNA: TGTGCCAGCAGTGAGGCACAGGGGGCTGGGGGCAATCAGCCCCAGCATTTT

D: NA
J: TRBJ2-1
V: TRBV5-4
size: NA
CDR3: CASSQQGNEQFF
DNA: TGTGCCAGCAGCCAGCAGGGCAATGAGCAGTTCTTC

D: NA
J: TRBJ2-7
V: TRBV2
size: NA
CDR3: CASIEGGLPFYEQYF
DNA: TGTGCCAGCATTGAAGGTGGGCTTCCTTTCTACGAGCAGTACTTC

D: TRBD1
J: TRBJ1-2
V: TRBV19
size: once
CDR3: CASSIPGGSFSGGYTF
DNA: TGTGCCAGTAGTATCCCAGGGGGTTCCTTCTCAGGTGGCTACACCTTC

D: NA
J: TRBJ2-2
V: TRBV19
size: NA
CDR3: CASSGTANTGELFF
DNA: TGTGCCAGTAGCGGGACTGCAAACACCGGGGAGCTGTTTTTT

D: NA
J: TRBJ2-1
V: TRBV5-1
size: NA
CDR3: CASSPQAGRLNEQFF
DNA: TGCGCCAGCAGCCCCCAAGCGGGCCGCCTGAATGAGCAGTTCTTC

D: TRBD1
J: TRBJ2-3
V: TRBV6-5
size: NA
CDR3: CASSRDRGTDTQYF
DNA: TGTGCCAGCAGTCGTGACAGGGGCACAGATACGCAGTATTTT

D: TRBD2
J: TRBJ2-2
V: TRBV19
size: NA
CDR3: CASSFRPPSGGVSGELFF
DNA: TGTGCCAGTAGTTTCCGCCCTCCTAGCGGGGGGGTATCCGGGGAGCTGTTTTTT

D: TRBD1
J: TRBJ2-6
V: TRBV19
size: once
CDR3: CASRQGAGANVLTF
DNA: TGTGCCAGTAGGCAGGGGGCTGGGGCCAACGTCCTGACTTTC

D: NA
J: TRBJ2-3
V: TRBV4-2
size: NA
CDR3: CASSQDKATDTQYF
DNA: TGTGCCAGCAGCCAAGATAAAGCCACAGATACGCAGTATTTT

D: NA
J: TRBJ1-1
V: TRBV10-3
size: NA
CDR3: CAISEGAITAFF
DNA: TGTGCCATCAGTGAGGGAGCCATTACGGCTTTCTTT

D: TRBD1
J: TRBJ1-6
V: TRBV6-1
size: NA
CDR3: CASSGTGGWPNSPLHF
DNA: TGTGCCAGCAGTGGGACAGGGGGTTGGCCTAATTCACCCCTCCACTTT

D: NA
J: TRBJ2-3
V: TRBV7-8
size: NA
CDR3: CASSFGAGGLTDTQYF
DNA: TGTGCCAGCAGCTTTGGGGCTGGCGGCCTCACAGATACGCAGTATTTT

D: NA
J: TRBJ1-5
V: TRBV5-6
size: NA
CDR3: CASSFGPRVQPQHF
DNA: TGTGCCAGCAGCTTTGGTCCGAGGGTACAGCCCCAGCATTTT

D: TRBD1
J: TRBJ1-1
V: TRBV7-2
size: NA
CDR3: CASSLWTGGSTEAFF
DNA: TGTGCCAGCAGCTTATGGACAGGGGGTAGCACTGAAGCTTTCTTT

D: TRBD1
J: TRBJ2-5
V: TRBV19
size: NA
CDR3: CASSPGQVSQETQYF
DNA: TGTGCCAGTAGTCCGGGACAGGTCTCCCAAGAGACCCAGTACTTC

D: NA
J: TRBJ1-5
V: TRBV5-1
size: NA
CDR3: CASSQQGLGNQPQHF
DNA: TGCGCCAGCAGCCAACAGGGTCTAGGCAATCAGCCCCAGCATTTT

D: TRBD2
J: TRBJ2-1
V: TRBV7-2
size: NA
CDR3: CASSWASGRGNEQFF
DNA: TGTGCCAGCAGCTGGGCTAGCGGGAGAGGCAATGAGCAGTTCTTC

D: TRBD1
J: TRBJ1-5
V: TRBV29-1
size: NA
CDR3: CSVTRSGTGASNQPQHF
DNA: TGCAGCGTGACTAGATCCGGGACAGGGGCAAGCAATCAGCCCCAGCATTTT

D: NA
J: TRBJ2-2
V: TRBV29-1
size: NA
CDR3: CSIRAGSRTGELFF
DNA: TGCAGCATCCGGGCCGGGAGCAGGACCGGGGAGCTGTTTTTT

D: NA
J: TRBJ2-7
V: TRBV18
size: NA
CDR3: CASSPSLSQVYEQYF
DNA: TGTGCCAGCTCACCCTCCTTGTCACAAGTCTACGAGCAGTACTTC

D: NA
J: TRBJ2-1
V: TRBV5-4
size: NA
CDR3: CASSDPIHRGGNEQFF
DNA: TGTGCCAGCAGCGATCCCATCCACAGGGGGGGCAATGAGCAGTTCTTC

D: NA
J: TRBJ1-2
V: TRBV24-1
size: NA
CDR3: CATSDLTGSPYGYTF
DNA: TGTGCCACCAGTGATTTGACAGGGAGCCCCTATGGCTACACCTTC

D: NA
J: TRBJ1-2
V: TRBV19
size: NA
CDR3: CASSRGRAGYGYTF
DNA: TGTGCCAGTAGTAGGGGCAGGGCAGGCTATGGCTACACCTTC

D: NA
J: TRBJ1-6
V: TRBV6-5
size: NA
CDR3: CASSSQGKGNSPLHF
DNA: TGTGCCAGCAGTTCCCAGGGCAAGGGAAATTCACCCCTCCACTTT

D: TRBD1
J: TRBJ2-5
V: TRBV18
size: NA
CDR3: CASSLLGQGFETQYF
DNA: TGTGCCAGCTCCTTACTGGGACAGGGATTCGAGACCCAGTACTTC

D: NA
J: TRBJ1-4
V: TRBV7-2
size: NA
CDR3: CASSFRQPPNEKLFF
DNA: TGTGCCAGCAGCTTTCGACAGCCACCTAATGAAAAACTGTTTTTT

D: NA
J: TRBJ2-2
V: TRBV3-1/TRBV3-2
size: NA
CDR3: CASSRPNTGELFF
DNA: TGTGCCAGCAGCCGTCCAAACACCGGGGAGCTGTTTTTT

D: NA
J: TRBJ1-2
V: TRBV9
size: NA
CDR3: CASSVGDTSYGYTF
DNA: TGTGCCAGCAGCGTCGGGGACACCAGTTATGGCTACACCTTC

D: TRBD1
J: TRBJ1-2
V: TRBV6-6
size: NA
CDR3: CASSRSGTGDAYGYTF
DNA: TGTGCCAGCAGCCGATCCGGGACAGGGGACGCCTATGGCTACACCTTC

D: NA
J: TRBJ2-1
V: TRBV11-2
size: once
CDR3: CASSLGTGLGKQFF
DNA: TGTGCCAGCAGCTTGGGAACGGGGTTAGGGAAGCAGTTCTTC

D: TRBD1
J: TRBJ2-1
V: TRBV27
size: many
CDR3: CASSLSTGGSEQFF
DNA: TGTGCCAGCAGTTTATCGACAGGGGGTAGTGAGCAGTTCTTC

D: NA
J: TRBJ2-3
V: TRBV7-7
size: few
CDR3: CASSLAGGGLTDTQYF
DNA: TGTGCCAGCAGCTTAGCAGGCGGGGGCCTCACAGATACGCAGTATTTT

D: NA
J: TRBJ2-3
V: TRBV2
size: once
CDR3: CASSDGGRGTDTQYF
DNA: TGTGCCAGCAGTGACGGAGGGCGTGGGACAGATACGCAGTATTTT